These 28 T cell receptor beta chains came from one sample sequenced in a study of cytomegalovirus exposure and HLA in healthy donors. It was with 60 Vbeta and 13 Jbeta primers that the PCR ran. Data came from immunoSEQ multiplex PCR; TCRdb stores just in-frame clones and leaves some out. The data hold approximately 160,000 clones, with approximately 78% observed a single time. Sequencing was carried out using PBMCs. The receptors were sampled from a woman aged 18-29 years in good health and CMV-seronegative.

V and J are TRBV29-1 and TRBJ1-3; D perhaps matches TRBD1 (6 bases). Trimming stripped 6 bases from V and 1 base from J, with 13 bases between. The length of the CDR3 is 14 residues. CDR1 is SQVTM and CDR2 is ANQGSEA in the germline V gene. The CDR3 coding sequence is TGCAGCGTGGACCCGGGACAATCTGGAAACACCATATATTTT. Its translation: CSVDPGQSGNTIYF.

On this clone: The junction departs from the called germline gene at one end, perhaps through a read error. The V call is TRBV7-7, the J call TRBJ2-7, with 9 nucleotides matching TRBD1. From germline, CDR1 is SSHAT and CDR2 FNYEAQ (reference sequence). The CDR3 contains 15 residues. The CDR3 DNA follows: TGTGCTAGCAGCTTAGCTCCGGGACAGGGCTACGAGCAGTACTTC. This gives the protein CASSLAPGQGYEQYF.

V and J are TRBV18 and TRBJ2-7; D may be TRBD1 (6 bases). Trimming took 6 bases from V and 7 from J, leaving 19 bases between them. The CDR3 extends over 14 amino acids. The germline V gene has CDR1 KGHSH and CDR2 LQKENI. CDR3 residues: CASSGAPGAGEQYF. CDR3 coding DNA: TGTGCCAGCTCCGGCGCCCCAGGGGCTGGGGAGCAGTACTTC. Complete variable domain (other parts from reference TRBV18 and TRBJ2-7): NAGVMQNPRHLVRRRGQEARLRCSPMKGHSHVYWYRQLPEEGLKFMVYLQKENIIDESGMPKERFSAEFPKEGPSILRIQQVVRGDSAAYFCASSGAPGAGEQYFGPGTRLTVT.

This chain links TRBV5-4 with TRBJ2-7; 7 nucleotides match TRBD1. V lost 6 bases to trimming and J lost 2 bases; unmatched junction nucleotides: 8. CDR1 and CDR2 from the germline V gene are SGHNT and YYREEE (reference sequence). This CDR3 is built from 14 residues. CDR3 protein: CASNQQGSPYEQYF. The CDR3 coding sequence is TGTGCCAGCAACCAACAGGGGAGTCCCTACGAGCAGTACTTC.

This clone was seen a handful of times. The CDR3 reads CASSWRPGQGALEQYF. The DNA of the CDR3 is TGCGCCAGCAGCTGGAGACCGGGACAGGGGGCTTTGGAGCAGTACTTC. The chain couples TRBV5-1 to TRBJ2-7; 12 positions agree with TRBD1. The ends lost 3 bases at V and 7 bases at J; junction bases unmatched: 11. CDR1 SGHRS and CDR2 YFSETQ come from the germline V gene. The CDR3 has 16 residues. Drawing the rest from reference TRBV5-1 and TRBJ2-7, the complete variable domain is KAGVTQTPRYLIKTRGQQVTLSCSPISGHRSVSWYQQTPGQGLQFLFEYFSETQRNKGNFPGRFSGRQFSNSRSEMNVSTLELGDSALYLCASSWRPGQGALEQYFGPGTRLTVT.

The rearrangement links TRBV27 to TRBJ1-6; D not certain. Trimming left V 0 bases short and J 9 bases short, with 12 bases between. Germline V gene lookup returns CDR1 MNHEY and CDR2 SMNVEV (reference sequence). The CDR3 totals 15 residues. The CDR3 DNA reads as TGTGCCAGCAGTTTATCGCGGGCGATTGCTTCACCCCTCCACTTT. This translates into CASSLSRAIASPLHF.

In its sample, this clone was seen a few times. The chain is built from TRBV7-2 and TRBJ2-7, with TRBD2 matching 10 bases. CDR1 and CDR2 from the germline V gene are SGHTA and FQGNSA. The length of the CDR3 is 15 residues. V gave up 5 bases and J gave up 6 bases; unmatched junction bases: 10. CDR3 sequence: CASSPRYGLAAEQYF. CDR3 DNA: TGTGCCAGCAGCCCGCGATACGGACTAGCGGCCGAGCAGTACTTC.

J is TRBJ2-3 and V is TRBV4-2; the match to TRBD2 covers 8 bases. The germline V gene has CDR1 LGHNA and CDR2 YNFKEQ. This CDR3 has 16 residues. The V segment lost 1 base and the J segment 6 bases; nucleotides outside the gene matches: 9. CDR3 amino acids: CASSQVLSGGTDTQYF. CDR3 DNA: TGTGCCAGCAGCCAAGTATTGTCGGGGGGGACTGATACGCAGTATTTT.

The J gene is TRBJ2-7, the V gene TRBV19; 7 nucleotides match TRBD1. The CDR3 has 15 amino acids. Per germline, CDR1 LNHDA and CDR2 SQIVND (reference sequence). V lost 1 base and J lost 5; bases outside the gene matches: 8. Here the CDR3 DNA reads TGTGCCAGTAGTATAGCCCTCAGACAGGGCCACGAGCAGTACTTC. Residues: CASSIALRQGHEQYF.

This clone was counted once. This chain uses TRBV5-6 with TRBJ2-2; the match to TRBD2 covers 11 bases. CDR3 length equals 15 residues. Per germline, CDR1 SGHDT and CDR2 YYEEEE. V shed 4 bases and J 4 bases; nucleotides not matched to a gene: 3. The CDR3 nucleotides read TGTGCCAGCAGCCTGACTAGCGGGGTCACCGGGGAGCTGTTTTTT. Amino acid sequence: CASSLTSGVTGELFF.

The chain joins TRBV6-6 to TRBJ2-7; D is perhaps TRBD2 (6 bases). Trimming removed 7 bases at V and 0 bases at J, with 16 bases between. Germline loops: CDR1 MNHNY, CDR2 SVGAGI (reference sequence). The CDR3 extends over 15 amino acids. In nucleotides, the CDR3 is TGTGCCAGCACCGACCCGGGACTCCTCTCCTACGAGCAGTACTTC. Translating gives CASTDPGLLSYEQYF.

The V gene is TRBV4-2, the J gene TRBJ2-7; 10 bases map to TRBD2. The CDR3 covers 16 residues. The V gene's germline CDR1 is LGHNA and CDR2 YNFKEQ. V lost 2 bases and J lost 3; bases outside the gene matches: 7. In DNA, the CDR3 is TGTGCCAGCAGCCAAACAGCGGGGGGGAAGGTCTACGAGCAGTACTTC. This sequence encodes CASSQTAGGKVYEQYF.

This rearrangement joins TRBV9 to TRBJ1-3, with 7 positions matching TRBD1. The V and J ends lost 0 bases and 0 bases, in that order; junction bases with no gene match: 3. CDR3 length equals 16 residues. The V gene's germline CDR1 is SGDLS and CDR2 YYNGEE. CDR3: CASSVGTGDSGNTIYF. CDR3 in DNA: TGTGCCAGCAGCGTAGGAACAGGGGACTCTGGAAACACCATATATTTT.

The genes are TRBV7-9 and TRBJ2-2, with D possibly TRBD1 on 5 matching bases. The CDR3 runs 14 residues. CDR1 is SEHNR, CDR2 FQNEAQ, per germline (reference sequence). Trimming took 9 bases from V and 6 from J, leaving 17 bases between them. The DNA of the CDR3 is TGTGCCAGTGGTTCCCTTCAGGGCCCCGGGGAGCTGTTTTTT. The encoded protein is CASGSLQGPGELFF.

The rearrangement links TRBV18 to TRBJ1-3; D is unclear. Between the trimmed V and J ends, which lost 3 bases and 0 bases, there was a span of 15 bases. Per germline, CDR1 KGHSH and CDR2 LQKENI. The CDR3 has 17 residues. Written as DNA, the CDR3 is TGTGCCAGCTCACCTCGGGGAGGGAACGGCTCTGGAAACACCATATATTTT. Translation: CASSPRGGNGSGNTIYF.

The chain carries TRBV6-1 and TRBJ1-1, with unresolved D. Germline-derived CDR1 and CDR2 are MNHNS and SASEGT. Trimming stripped 0 bases from V and 5 bases from J, with 16 bases between. The CDR3 loop spans 16 amino acids. Here the CDR3 DNA reads TGTGCCAGCAGTGAAGCGTACGGGAGGGCGCGAACTGAAGCTTTCTTT. Its translation is CASSEAYGRARTEAFF.

This chain uses TRBV10-3 with TRBJ2-2; no definite D call. Trimming cost V 5 bases and J 1 base, with 8 bases left between them. The CDR3 is made up of 14 amino acids. Germline V gene data show CDR1 as ENHRY and CDR2 as SYGVKD. In DNA, the CDR3 is TGTGCCATCAGTTCGACTGAGAACACCGGGGAGCTGTTTTTT. Translating gives CAISSTENTGELFF.

This clone has a handful of counts. V usage is TRBV10-2 and J usage is TRBJ1-2; D is undetermined. Looked up from germline, CDR1 is WSHSY and CDR2 is SAAADI. The CDR3 loop spans 12 amino acids. Trimming left V 3 bases short and J 7 bases short, with 9 bases between. In DNA, the CDR3 is TGCGCCAGCAGTGACTGGGAGGGTGGCTACACCTTC. It codes for CASSDWEGGYTF.

The genes are TRBV18 and TRBJ1-2; D call uncertain. Germline CDR1 and CDR2: KGHSH and LQKENI. Trimming left V 3 bases short and J 6 bases short, with 11 bases between. This CDR3 region has 13 residues. The DNA of the CDR3 is TGTGCCAGCTCACCTCAGGACGGGAATGGCTACACCTTC. This translates into CASSPQDGNGYTF.

This clone was seen once. The chain employs TRBV5-1 and TRBJ2-7; tentatively, D is TRBD2 (5 bases). The V gene's germline CDR1 is SGHRS and CDR2 YFSETQ. Between the trimmed V and J ends, which lost 0 bases and 4 bases, there was a span of 17 bases. The length of the CDR3 is 16 residues. CDR3 sequence (DNA): TGCGCCAGCAGCTTGGTTTTAGGTGGGAGTGGTTACGAGCAGTACTTC. Translation: CASSLVLGGSGYEQYF.

The gene calls are TRBV6-1 and TRBJ1-4; D is perhaps TRBD1 (6 bases). With 6 bases removed from V and 8 bases from J, the gap between germline ends came to 19 bases. The CDR3 has 15 residues. From germline, CDR1 is MNHNS and CDR2 SASEGT. This CDR3 is CASRDKGAGAEKLFF. In DNA form, the CDR3 reads TGTGCCAGCAGGGACAAAGGGGCAGGGGCCGAAAAACTGTTTTTT.

The chain combines TRBV7-9 with TRBJ1-2; a weak D match, TRBD1 (5 bases). Per germline, CDR1 SEHNR and CDR2 FQNEAQ (reference sequence). CDR3 length equals 15 residues. The V and J ends lost 1 base and 2 bases respectively, with 11 bases between them. The CDR3 loop is CASSLERGGNYGYTF. DNA of the CDR3: TGTGCCAGCAGCTTAGAAAGGGGTGGAAACTATGGCTACACCTTC.

The J gene is TRBJ2-3, the V gene TRBV7-9; unclear D gene. Germline CDR1 SEHNR, CDR2 FQNEAQ (reference sequence). The CDR3 runs to 15 residues. V shed 2 bases and J shed 3 bases, with 12 bases lying between them. CDR3 DNA sequence: TGTGCCAGCAGCTTAATAACCCGGGTGACAGATACGCAGTATTTT. The encoded protein is CASSLITRVTDTQYF.

This clone was found a few times. The chain carries TRBV5-4 and TRBJ2-1; D possibly corresponds to TRBD2 (6 bases). Between the trimmed V and J ends, which lost 1 base and 0 bases, there was a span of 17 bases. Germline CDR1 and CDR2: SGHNT and YYREEE (reference sequence). CDR3 length: 18 residues. For the CDR3, the DNA is TGTGCCAGCAGCTTGCTTGCGGGGCCGGGGAGCTCCTACAATGAGCAGTTCTTC. This codes for CASSLLAGPGSSYNEQFF.

The chain joins TRBV11-2 to TRBJ2-7; D perhaps matches TRBD1 (6 bases). This CDR3 spans 15 amino acids. Trimming stripped 5 bases from V and 7 bases from J, with 21 bases between. CDR1 and CDR2 from the germline V gene are SGHAT and FQNNGV. CDR3 sequence reads: CASSPPGTTVWEQYF. Here the CDR3 DNA reads TGTGCCAGCAGCCCACCCGGGACAACGGTGTGGGAGCAGTACTTC.

V gene TRBV6-1 combines with J gene TRBJ1-2; D not resolved. CDR3 size: 10 residues. In germline, CDR1 is MNHNS, CDR2 SASEGT. V was pared by 6 bases and J by 5 bases, with 4 bases between. CDR3 sequence (DNA): TGTGCCAGCAGGGAGTATGGCTACACCTTC. As protein: CASREYGYTF.

The chain uses TRBV6-6 and TRBJ1-2; D call uncertain. Per germline, CDR1 MNHNY and CDR2 SVGAGI (reference sequence). Trimming cost V 7 bases and J 8 bases, with 14 bases left between them. The CDR3 runs 12 residues. The CDR3 nucleotides are TGTGCCAGCACCCATGAGGGAACGGGCTACACCTTC. This encodes CASTHEGTGYTF.

The J gene is TRBJ1-2, the V gene TRBV27, with D possibly matching TRBD1 (5 bases). In germline, CDR1 is MNHEY, CDR2 SMNVEV (reference sequence). The CDR3 spans 15 residues. V lost 0 bases and J lost 3, with 11 bases in between. The CDR3 coding sequence is TGTGCCAGCAGTTTATCCGGGGGTGTTGACTATGGCTACACCTTC. Residues: CASSLSGGVDYGYTF.